This T cell receptor beta chain appears in the sequencing data of a study of regulatory T cells in long-lasting Graves disease. CDR3 regions were amplified by Arm-PCR using iRepertoire HTBI primers to build TCR beta libraries. TCRdb used MiXCR to reprocess the multiplex PCR reads, holding one entry per CDR3 protein. The sample includes around 450,000 distinct CDR3 sequences, over 12% seen only once; the top ten take about 8.3%. V was trimmed by 5 bases and J by 6 bases, leaving 10 bases between them. CDR3 length: 12 amino acids. The germline V gene encodes CDR1 PRHDT and CDR2 FYEKMQ (reference sequence). This clonotype showed up just a few times. Time point noted: newly diagnosed GD, antithyroid drugs for less than 3 months. The TCR library was made from RNA that had been extracted from PBMCs in TRIzol. This sample was also put to use in a study of T cells in Graves' hyperthyroidism and ophthalmopathy.

This sample comprised peripheral blood mononuclear cells (PBMCs), obtained at new diagnosis, from a patient treated with antithyroid drugs. This sequence joins TRBV13 and TRBJ1-2, with D tentatively TRBD1 (6 bases). This receptor was taken from a woman in her thirties or forties with Graves disease. CDR3 sequence (DNA): TGTGCCAGCAGCCGAGGACAGCATGGCTACACCTTC. Translating it yields CASSRGQHGYTF.